This T cell receptor (beta chain) was recorded in a study of T cell responses to AZD1222 COVID-19 vaccine. General study results and limits: Reports indicate that nearly half of spike-specific TCRs are directed at unmutated variant regions. Recipients of AZD1222 seropositive at baseline numbered only 6 or 7. Females outnumbered males among donors, who were mostly white British; clonal diversity was possibly underestimated.

Second doses at about 4 or about 12 weeks were pooled. The assay was immunoSEQ multiplex PCR, and TCRdb's table has in-frame clones only and misses some. The profile shows roughly 180,000 clones, roughly nine tenths of them singletons. As to this clone: What it recognizes is unknown.

Material: peripheral blood, obtained 28 days after the second AZD1222 dose. The receptor was derived from an adult who received the AZD1222 COVID-19 vaccine.

The CDR3 protein is CASSLIGTSGNNEQFF. The CDR3 DNA reads as TGTGCCAGCAGCTTAATCGGGACTAGCGGAAACAATGAGCAGTTCTTC. The V gene is TRBV11-2, the J gene TRBJ2-1, with TRBD2 matching over 11 bases. V dropped 2 bases and J dropped 5; count of bases not matched to a gene: 5. Germline V gives CDR1 SGHAT, CDR2 FQNNGV. CDR3 length: 16 residues.